This entry lists 17 T cell receptor beta chains sequenced from one sample in a study of blood T cell repertoires in COVID-19. The table came from immunoSEQ multiplex PCR; TCRdb's copy has only in-frame clones and leaves some out. Of some 200,000 clones in the sample, around 84% are singletons; the top ten hold roughly 4.2%. Sequenced input: peripheral blood. Receptors were obtained from a man over 45 with acute or convalescent COVID-19.

In its sample, this clone was seen a few times. This chain joins TRBV12-3 or TRBV12-4 and TRBJ2-7; D ambiguous. This CDR3 is built from 13 residues. V lost 4 bases, J lost 2 bases, and 9 bases lay in between. CDR3 loop: CASSSPLAYEQYF. CDR3 nucleotides: TGTGCCAGCAGTTCCCCCCTAGCCTACGAGCAGTACTTC.

The chain combines TRBV7-9 with TRBJ1-1, with 10 bases identical to TRBD1. The V gene end was trimmed by 4 bases and the J gene end by 10 bases; junction bases not matched to a gene: 6. Germline lookup yields CDR1 SEHNR and CDR2 FQNEAQ (reference sequence). There are 13 residues in the CDR3. This chain's CDR3 is CASSSRQGAGAFF. The CDR3 coding sequence is TGTGCCAGCAGCTCTCGACAGGGGGCAGGAGCTTTCTTT.

The V and J genes are TRBV10-3 and TRBJ2-7, with 11 bases that match TRBD1. After removal of 6 bases from V and 0 bases from J, the junction contained 4 bases not matched to a gene. The germline V gene encodes CDR1 ENHRY and CDR2 SYGVKD. CDR3 length equals 15 residues. For the CDR3, the DNA is TGTGCCATCAGGGAGGGACAGGGGGTCTCCTACGAGCAGTACTTC. Its protein is CAIREGQGVSYEQYF.

The genes are TRBV5-1 and TRBJ2-3, with D possibly being TRBD2 (5 bases). Per the germline V gene, CDR1 is SGHRS and CDR2 is YFSETQ. The V gene lost 3 bases and the J gene lost 0 bases, with 17 bases spanning the gap. The CDR3 consists of 17 residues. The CDR3 loop is CASSSLRSGTSTDTQYF. The CDR3 coding sequence is TGCGCCAGCAGCTCTCTTCGAAGCGGCACAAGCACAGATACGCAGTATTTT.

This chain connects TRBV4-1 to TRBJ1-2; no clear D gene. With 2 bases removed from V and 7 bases from J, the gap between germline ends came to 17 bases. Germline lookup yields CDR1 MGHRA and CDR2 YSYEKL. The CDR3 is made up of 15 amino acids. CDR3 coding DNA: TGCGCCAGCAGCCAACCTAGGCGAGGGTCCCGTGGCTACACCTTC. It translates to CASSQPRRGSRGYTF.

The chain joins TRBV10-1 to TRBJ1-3, with 9 nucleotides matching TRBD1. Per the germline V gene, CDR1 is WNHNN and CDR2 is SYGVQD (reference sequence). The CDR3 contains 15 residues. Trimming removed 3 bases from V and 2 bases from J; junction bases left unmatched: 2. The CDR3 is CASSETGGTGNTIYF. The CDR3 coding sequence is TGCGCCAGCAGTGAAACAGGGGGCACTGGAAACACCATATATTTT.

This clone was observed a handful of times. The rearrangement joins TRBV30 to TRBJ2-3, with a tentative D call TRBD2 (6 bases). This CDR3 has 13 amino acids. Germline lookup yields CDR1 GTSNPN and CDR2 SVGIG (reference sequence). Trimming cost V 4 bases and J 3 bases, with 11 bases left between them. The CDR3 loop reads CAWTAGTTDTQYF. As DNA, the CDR3 is TGTGCCTGGACCGCGGGGACGACAGATACGCAGTATTTT.

The rearrangement joins TRBV7-2 to TRBJ1-1; no reliable D call. The CDR3 totals 14 residues. Germline loops: CDR1 SGHTA, CDR2 FQGNSA. V lost 0 bases, J lost 4 bases, and 9 bases lay in between. CDR3 loop: CASSLARGSTEAFF. DNA of the CDR3: TGTGCCAGCAGCTTAGCGCGGGGTAGCACTGAAGCTTTCTTT.

CDR3 residues: CASSAPGQGWTGELFF. CDR3 in DNA: TGTGCCAGCAGCGCACCGGGACAGGGCTGGACCGGGGAGCTGTTTTTT. The chain employs TRBV9 and TRBJ2-2, with 9 positions matching TRBD1. The length of the CDR3 is 16 residues. With 3 bases clipped from V and 5 bases from J, the junction kept 8 bases outside the gene matches. Germline V gene sequence: CDR1 SGDLS, CDR2 YYNGEE.

V is TRBV19 and J is TRBJ1-2; 8 nucleotides align to TRBD1. Looked up from germline, CDR1 is LNHDA and CDR2 is SQIVND (reference sequence). CDR3 size: 15 residues. With V trimmed by 5 bases and J by 8 bases, 13 bases remained unmatched. The DNA of the CDR3 is TGTGCCAGTAGTGCTCGGACAGGGAGAATTATCGGCTACACCTTC. Residues: CASSARTGRIIGYTF.

This sequence joins TRBV5-5 and TRBJ1-2; D is undetermined. The CDR3 runs to 13 residues. Trimming stripped 4 bases from V and 5 bases from J, with 12 bases between. Germline CDR1 and CDR2: SGHKS and YYEKEE (reference sequence). This CDR3 is CASSGNRLYGYTF. CDR3 bases: TGTGCCAGCAGCGGTAACAGATTGTATGGCTACACCTTC.

The rearrangement uses TRBV4-1 and TRBJ2-7, with D unresolved. Germline loops: CDR1 MGHRA, CDR2 YSYEKL. The germline V and J ends were trimmed by 3 bases and 3 bases, with 21 bases remaining between them. The CDR3 length is 17 residues. CDR3 bases: TGCGCCAGCAGCCATTCTCCTGCTCCCCAGGAAGGCTACGAGCAGTACTTC. Protein product: CASSHSPAPQEGYEQYF.

The J gene is TRBJ1-3, the V gene TRBV7-9; no definite D call. V was shortened by 5 bases and J by 4 bases, with 12 bases between the two germline ends. CDR1 is SEHNR and CDR2 is FQNEAQ in the germline V gene (reference sequence). The CDR3 consists of 14 residues. The CDR3 DNA reads TGTGCCAGCAGCCCGGGATCAGGAGGAAACACCATATATTTT. Its translation is CASSPGSGGNTIYF.

The chain is built from TRBV9 and TRBJ1-2, with TRBD1 matching over 8 bases. V lost 3 bases and J lost 4; bases outside the gene matches: 5. Germline V gene data show CDR1 as SGDLS and CDR2 as YYNGEE. This CDR3 region has 14 residues. CDR3 sequence reads: CASSETGEGYGYTF. The CDR3 DNA sequence: TGTGCCAGCAGCGAGACAGGGGAAGGCTATGGCTACACCTTC.

The rearrangement links TRBV18 to TRBJ2-5; D is perhaps TRBD2 (7 bases). This CDR3 has 13 residues. With 8 bases removed from V and 5 bases from J, the gap between germline ends came to 15 bases. Germline CDR1 is KGHSH and CDR2 is LQKENI. CDR3 protein: CASLRGAQETQYF. Written as DNA, the CDR3 is TGTGCCAGCCTTCGGGGGGCGCAGGAGACCCAGTACTTC.

The chain links TRBV5-1 to TRBJ2-2, with D unresolved. Germline CDR1 and CDR2: SGHRS and YFSETQ. The CDR3 runs to 14 residues. The germline V and J ends were trimmed by 2 bases and 0 bases, with 5 bases remaining between them. DNA of the CDR3: TGCGCCAGCAGCTTTCGTCCGAACACCGGGGAGCTGTTTTTT. It yields the protein CASSFRPNTGELFF.

The V call is TRBV2, the J call TRBJ1-5; D remains unclear. CDR3 length equals 13 residues. The germline V gene encodes CDR1 SNHLY and CDR2 FYNNEI. V was shortened by 11 bases and J by 2 bases, with 13 bases between the two germline ends. CDR3: CASLVEGNQPQHF. The DNA of the CDR3 is TGTGCCTCGCTCGTGGAGGGCAATCAGCCCCAGCATTTT.